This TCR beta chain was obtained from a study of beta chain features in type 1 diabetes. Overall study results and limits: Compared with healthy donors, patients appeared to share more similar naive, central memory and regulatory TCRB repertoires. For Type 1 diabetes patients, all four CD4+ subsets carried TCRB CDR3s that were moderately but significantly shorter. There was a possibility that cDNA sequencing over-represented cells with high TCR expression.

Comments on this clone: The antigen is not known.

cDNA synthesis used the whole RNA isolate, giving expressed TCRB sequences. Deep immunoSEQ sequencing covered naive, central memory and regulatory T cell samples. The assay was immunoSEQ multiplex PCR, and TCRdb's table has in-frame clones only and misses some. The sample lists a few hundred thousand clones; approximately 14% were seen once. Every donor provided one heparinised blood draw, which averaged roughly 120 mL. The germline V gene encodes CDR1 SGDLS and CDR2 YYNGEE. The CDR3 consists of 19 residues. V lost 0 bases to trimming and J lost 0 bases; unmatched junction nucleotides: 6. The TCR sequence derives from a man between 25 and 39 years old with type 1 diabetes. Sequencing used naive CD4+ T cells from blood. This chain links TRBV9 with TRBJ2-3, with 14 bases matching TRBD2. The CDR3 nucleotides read TGTGCCAGCAGCGTAGCTCCGGGACTAGCGGGAGCTAGCACAGATACGCAGTATTTT. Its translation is CASSVAPGLAGASTDTQYF.